This T cell receptor (beta chain) was found in a study of cytomegalovirus exposure and HLA in healthy donors. Turning to the study itself: Around four fifths of 300 to 450 genotyped donors fell in the Caucasian-associated ancestry cluster. Study-wide results and limits: Within an earlier analysis, most TCR beta V segments proved productive either about 90% or about 30% of the time. Association with HLA alleles at 0.05 false discovery rate was found for 16,951 TCR beta sequences in a later analysis.

Germline V gene sequence: CDR1 SEHNR, CDR2 FQNEAQ (reference sequence). The CDR3 has 15 amino acids. Regarding this clone: Its matching antigen is unknown. The junction does not match germline at one end; this may be a read error.

PCR primers comprised 60 Vbeta and 13 Jbeta primers. Method: immunoSEQ multiplex PCR; TCRdb's copy keeps in-frame clones and lacks some. This table holds about 160,000 clones, roughly 77% found once. The donors comprised healthy bone marrow donors. The sequence was obtained from a woman aged 18-29 years in good health and CMV-seronegative. The chain carries TRBV7-9 and TRBJ1-2; D might be TRBD1 (5 bases). Sequences were obtained from PBMCs. CDR3 protein: CSSSLERGGNYGYTF. DNA of the CDR3: TGTTCCAGCAGCTTAGAAAGGGGTGGAAACTATGGCTACACCTTC.